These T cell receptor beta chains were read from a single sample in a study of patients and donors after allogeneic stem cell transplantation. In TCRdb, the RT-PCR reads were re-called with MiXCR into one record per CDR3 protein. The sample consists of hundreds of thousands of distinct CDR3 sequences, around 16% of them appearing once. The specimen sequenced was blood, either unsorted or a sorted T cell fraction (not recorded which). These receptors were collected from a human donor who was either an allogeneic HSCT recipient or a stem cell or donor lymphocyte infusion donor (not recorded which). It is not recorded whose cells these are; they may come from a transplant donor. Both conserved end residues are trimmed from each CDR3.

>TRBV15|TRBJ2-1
ATSGFSGGSYNEQF
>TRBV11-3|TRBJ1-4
ASSLGQGGLF
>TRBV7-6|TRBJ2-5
ASSLQGLETQY
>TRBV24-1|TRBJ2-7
ATSDPGTSGYEQY
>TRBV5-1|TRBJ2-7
ASSSGQRALREQY
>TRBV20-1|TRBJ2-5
SAMDLYQETQY
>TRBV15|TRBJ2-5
ATSRSRGPQY
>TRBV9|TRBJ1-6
ASSVDGTGSPLH
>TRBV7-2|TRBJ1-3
ASSLVGGAGNTIY
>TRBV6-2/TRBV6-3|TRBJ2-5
ASSYSRTSGSEETQY
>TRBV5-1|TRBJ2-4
ASSLDQGARGNIQY
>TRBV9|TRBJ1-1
ASSVKWGSEAF
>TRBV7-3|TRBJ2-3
ASSFSGRQATDTQY
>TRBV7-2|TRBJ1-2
ASSLGQGGVYGYT
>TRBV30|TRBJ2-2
AWSRVSTNTGELF
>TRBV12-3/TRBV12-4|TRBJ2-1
ASKGGRLAGGF
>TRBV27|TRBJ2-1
ASSFAQGRVHEQF
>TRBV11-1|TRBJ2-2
ASSQRQGGNTGELF
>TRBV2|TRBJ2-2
ASSSDTAGELF
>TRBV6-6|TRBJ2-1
ASLPSGDNEQF
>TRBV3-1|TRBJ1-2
ASSQDAGYGYT
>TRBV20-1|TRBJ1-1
SARVYVDTEAF
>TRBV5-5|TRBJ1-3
ASSLTGTGRRPGNTIY